The present entry profiles one TCR beta chain with its context. One junction end disagrees with the germline gene, perhaps due to a read error. These data belong to a study of tumor-infiltrating lymphocytes in primary liver carcinoma. The wider study: Staging of the tumors gave T1-T3 N0M0, with widths of roughly 4 to 10 cm.

The CDR3 is 16 residues long. The germline V gene encodes CDR1 LGHNA and CDR2 YSLEER. The template, approximately 500 ng total RNA, yielded TCR beta cDNA made with a constant-region primer. Libraries covering TCR beta were generated through three nested multiplex PCR rounds (using a slightly modified ARM-PCR). Each of the first two PCR rounds ran roughly 9 cycles with TRBV1-TRBV30 forward and C-beta reverse primers. TCRdb re-called the multiplex PCR reads through MiXCR, storing one row per CDR3 protein. The repertoire holds 55,000 to 70,000 distinct CDR3 sequences, with roughly 70% as singletons. Joint extraction of RNA and DNA used roughly 20-32 mg of bulk tissue that was unsorted. Patients were chronically HBV-infected and treatment-naive. Each sampled tumor had five separate regions taken from it.

This TCR came from a middle-aged man with primary liver carcinoma and hepatitis B virus infection. The specimen was liver tumor tissue from sampling region 2. Subset denoted: tumor region T2, inferior pole. The V call is TRBV4-3, the J call TRBJ2-1, with 10 bases identical to TRBD2. The CDR3 spells CASRQDGLAAYNEQFF. CDR3 nucleotide sequence: TGCGCCAGCAGACAAGACGGACTAGCGGCATACAATGAGCAGTTTTTC.